Listed below are T cell receptor beta chains from one sample, sequenced in a study of T cell changes during pregnancy in multiple sclerosis. Sequencing used immunoSEQ multiplex PCR; TCRdb keeps in-frame clones, though not all of them. The sample includes about 68,000 clones, around 90% seen only once; the top ten take more than 0.75%. The sequences come from peripheral blood, collected in the second trimester of pregnancy. The receptors derive from a female donor with multiple sclerosis, enrolled in a pregnancy study. CDR3s include the opening cysteine and the closing phenylalanine or tryptophan. Each record gives: J gene, clone size, CDR3 length, V gene, D gene, CDR3 protein, CDR3 DNA. D genes are given only for firm matches. Size is omitted from some rows. Given values are once, few, many or a class for expanded clones.

>TRBJ1-5|.|14|TRBV9|TRBD1
CASSYGTGNQPQHF
TGTGCCAGCAGCTACGGGACAGGGAATCAGCCCCAGCATTTT
>TRBJ2-1|once|15|TRBV4-3|TRBD1
CASGPGQGIFNEQFF
TGCGCCAGCGGCCCGGGACAGGGGATTTTCAATGAGCAGTTCTTC
>TRBJ2-1|.|15|TRBV7-3|TRBD2
CASSLAGGRGNEQFF
TGTGCCAGCAGCTTAGCGGGGGGGCGGGGCAATGAGCAGTTCTTC
>TRBJ2-5|.|18|TRBV4-3|.
CASSQTFSLGGARVTQYF
TGCGCCAGCAGCCAGACCTTCTCCTTAGGGGGGGCCCGTGTGACCCAGTACTTC
>TRBJ2-4|.|14|TRBV29-1|.
CSPGGLARGNIQYF
TGCAGCCCGGGCGGGCTAGCGAGAGGGAACATTCAGTACTTC
>TRBJ2-3|.|16|TRBV29-1|TRBD1
CSVEGVGQGATDTQYF
TGCAGCGTTGAAGGCGTCGGACAGGGGGCCACAGATACGCAGTATTTT
>TRBJ1-1|.|14|TRBV5-1|.
CASRPPQGNTEAFF
TGCGCCAGCAGGCCTCCCCAGGGGAACACTGAAGCTTTCTTT
>TRBJ1-2|.|14|TRBV25-1|.
CASSRGGGGYGYTF
TGTGCCAGCAGTCGGGGAGGGGGAGGCTATGGCTACACCTTC
>TRBJ2-1|.|14|TRBV6-6|.
CASSLAGSGNEQFF
TGTGCCAGCAGTTTGGCGGGGTCTGGCAATGAGCAGTTCTTC
>TRBJ1-1|.|13|TRBV11-3|.
CASSAGGYTEAFF
TGTGCCAGCTCCGCGGGGGGGTACACTGAAGCTTTCTTT
>TRBJ1-2|.|15|TRBV5-6|TRBD1
CASSYRGQGAYGYTF
TGTGCCAGCAGCTACCGGGGGCAGGGGGCGTATGGCTACACCTTC
>TRBJ2-5|.|19|TRBV12-5|TRBD2
CASGPGTTLAGVDQETQYF
TGTGCTAGTGGTCCTGGGACAACACTAGCGGGGGTGGACCAAGAGACCCAGTACTTC
>TRBJ2-1|.|15|TRBV14|TRBD2
CASSQVAGVYNEQFF
TGTGCCAGCAGCCAAGTAGCGGGGGTTTACAATGAGCAGTTCTTC
>TRBJ2-5|.|15|TRBV29-1|TRBD2
CSVEETSGGQETQYF
TGCAGCGTTGAAGAAACTAGCGGGGGTCAAGAGACTCAGTACTTC
>TRBJ2-7|.|13|TRBV7-6|.
CASSLRQEHEQYF
TGTGCCAGCAGCCTCCGACAGGAACACGAGCAGTACTTC
>TRBJ2-3|.|12|TRBV5-6|.
CASSSSTDTQYF
TGTGCCAGCAGCTCGAGCACAGATACGCAGTATTTT
>TRBJ2-5|.|17|TRBV10-2|.
CASSEAQNRYYQETQYF
TGCGCCAGCAGTGAGGCCCAGAACAGGTACTACCAAGAGACCCAGTACTTC
>TRBJ2-7|.|13|TRBV7-9|.
CALGVRYAYEQYF
TGTGCCTTAGGGGTTAGATATGCCTACGAGCAGTACTTC
>TRBJ2-3|.|17|TRBV4-2|TRBD2
CASSQTLAGSPQDTQYF
TGTGCCAGCAGCCAGACCTTAGCGGGGTCCCCCCAAGATACGCAGTATTTT
>TRBJ1-4|.|14|TRBV19|.
CASSMAGGGEKLFF
TGTGCCAGTAGTATGGCGGGGGGCGGTGAAAAACTGTTTTTT
>TRBJ1-6|.|17|TRBV25-1|.
CASSEGSRVSYNSPLHF
TGTGCCAGCAGTGAAGGTAGCCGAGTCTCCTATAATTCACCCCTCCACTTT
>TRBJ2-1|once|13|TRBV19|TRBD2
CASTSGGAGEQFF
TGTGCCAGCACTAGCGGGGGGGCGGGTGAGCAGTTCTTC
>TRBJ2-5|.|16|TRBV4-2|TRBD2
CASSQVAGVTQETQYF
TGTGCCAGCAGCCAAGTTGCGGGGGTTACGCAAGAGACCCAGTACTTC
>TRBJ2-7|.|13|TRBV6-1|.
CASSEAGTYEQYF
TGTGCCAGCAGTGAAGCCGGGACCTACGAGCAGTACTTC
>TRBJ2-1|.|13|TRBV29-1|TRBD1
CSVETGGYNEQFF
TGCAGCGTGGAGACAGGGGGCTACAATGAGCAGTTCTTC
>TRBJ2-3|once|11|TRBV20-1|.
CSAIITDTQYF
TGCAGTGCTATCATCACAGATACGCAGTATTTT
>TRBJ2-7|.|16|TRBV7-2|TRBD1
CASSSPRDRTRYEQYF
TGTGCCAGCAGCTCACCCAGGGACAGGACAAGATACGAGCAGTACTTC
>TRBJ2-6|.|15|TRBV7-2|.
CASSLGVSGANVLTF
TGTGCCAGCAGTCTAGGGGTCTCTGGGGCCAACGTCCTGACTTTC
>TRBJ1-1|.|13|TRBV7-8|.
CASSSGLGTEAFF
TGTGCCAGCAGCTCTGGCCTAGGTACTGAAGCTTTCTTT
>TRBJ2-3|.|16|TRBV7-2|.
CASSVRQMTSTDTQYF
TGTGCCAGCAGCGTCCGACAGATGACTAGCACAGATACGCAGTATTTT
>TRBJ2-7|once|11|TRBV29-1|.
CGAYTGYEQYF
TGCGGGGCTTATACAGGCTACGAGCAGTACTTC
>TRBJ2-7|.|14|TRBV7-2|TRBD2
CASSPQAGAYEQYF
TGTGCCAGCAGCCCCCAAGCGGGAGCCTACGAGCAGTACTTC
>TRBJ1-2|.|12|TRBV5-4|.
CASSHPREGYTF
TGTGCCAGCAGCCATCCCAGGGAAGGCTACACCTTC
>TRBJ2-3|.|15|TRBV7-6|TRBD2
CASSLGRGGLDTQYF
TGTGCCAGCAGCTTAGGGCGGGGGGGCTTGGATACGCAGTATTTT
>TRBJ1-3|once|14|TRBV6-5|.
CASTQGIAGNTIYF
TGTGCCAGCACTCAGGGGATTGCTGGAAACACCATATATTTT